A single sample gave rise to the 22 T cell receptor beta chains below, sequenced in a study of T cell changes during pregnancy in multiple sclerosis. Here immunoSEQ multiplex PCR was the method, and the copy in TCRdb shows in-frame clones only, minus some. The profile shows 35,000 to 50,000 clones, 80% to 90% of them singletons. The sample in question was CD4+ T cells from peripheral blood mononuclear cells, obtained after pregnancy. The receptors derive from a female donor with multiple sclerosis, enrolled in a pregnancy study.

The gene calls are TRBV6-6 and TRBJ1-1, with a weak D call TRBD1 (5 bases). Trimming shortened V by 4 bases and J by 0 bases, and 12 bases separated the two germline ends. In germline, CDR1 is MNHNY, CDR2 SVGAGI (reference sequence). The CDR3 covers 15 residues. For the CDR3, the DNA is TGTGCCAGCAGTTTCGACAGCCTAATGAACACTGAAGCTTTCTTT. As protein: CASSFDSLMNTEAFF.

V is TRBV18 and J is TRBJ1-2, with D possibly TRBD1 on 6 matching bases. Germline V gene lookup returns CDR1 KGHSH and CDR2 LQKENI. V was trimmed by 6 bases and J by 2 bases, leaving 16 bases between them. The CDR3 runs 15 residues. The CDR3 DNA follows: TGTGCCAGCTCCCTCGAGGGGACAAAAAACTATGGCTACACCTTC. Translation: CASSLEGTKNYGYTF.

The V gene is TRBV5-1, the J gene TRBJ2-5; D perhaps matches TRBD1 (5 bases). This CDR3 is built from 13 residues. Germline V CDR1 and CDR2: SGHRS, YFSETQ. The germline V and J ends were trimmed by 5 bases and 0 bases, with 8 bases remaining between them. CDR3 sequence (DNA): TGCGCCAGCAGTCAGGGTTACCAAGAGACCCAGTACTTC. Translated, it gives CASSQGYQETQYF.

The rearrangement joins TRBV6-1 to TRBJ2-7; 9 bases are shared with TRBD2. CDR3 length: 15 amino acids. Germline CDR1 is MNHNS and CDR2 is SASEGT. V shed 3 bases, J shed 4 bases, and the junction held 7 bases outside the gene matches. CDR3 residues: CASSELAGFGYEQYF. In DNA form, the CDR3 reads TGTGCCAGCAGTGAGCTAGCGGGATTTGGGTACGAGCAGTACTTC.

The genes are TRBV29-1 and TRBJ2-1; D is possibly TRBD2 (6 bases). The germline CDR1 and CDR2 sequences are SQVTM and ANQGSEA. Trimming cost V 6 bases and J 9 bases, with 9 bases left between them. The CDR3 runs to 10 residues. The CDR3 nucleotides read TGCAGCGTCCTGGGGGGTGAGCAGTTCTTC. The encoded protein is CSVLGGEQFF.

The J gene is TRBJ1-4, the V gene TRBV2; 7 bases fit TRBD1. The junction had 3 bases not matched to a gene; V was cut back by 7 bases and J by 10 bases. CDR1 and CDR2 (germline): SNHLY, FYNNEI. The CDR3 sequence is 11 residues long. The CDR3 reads CASNQGGKLFF. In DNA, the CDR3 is TGTGCCAGCAATCAGGGGGGAAAACTGTTTTTT.

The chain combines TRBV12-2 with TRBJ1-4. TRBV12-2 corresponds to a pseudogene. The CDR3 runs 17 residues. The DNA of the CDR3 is TGTGCAAGTCGCGAAGAGCGGTTTTTACTGCTGCCTGAAAAACTGTTTTTT. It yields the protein CASREERFLLLPEKLFF.

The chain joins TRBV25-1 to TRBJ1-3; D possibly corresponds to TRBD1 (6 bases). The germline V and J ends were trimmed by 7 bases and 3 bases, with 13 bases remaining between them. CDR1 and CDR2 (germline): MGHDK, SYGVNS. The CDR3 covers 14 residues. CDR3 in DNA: TGTGCCAGCACCGGCAGGGGCGGTGGAAACACCATATATTTT. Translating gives CASTGRGGGNTIYF.

CDR3 DNA sequence: TGTGCCAGCAGCCTCGGACTAGCGGGAGACGAGCAGTACTTC. Amino acids: CASSLGLAGDEQYF. J is TRBJ2-7 and V is TRBV14, with 13 bases matching TRBD2. There are 14 residues in the CDR3. V dropped 4 bases and J dropped 5; count of bases not matched to a gene: 2. Looked up from germline, CDR1 is SGHDN and CDR2 is FVKESK.

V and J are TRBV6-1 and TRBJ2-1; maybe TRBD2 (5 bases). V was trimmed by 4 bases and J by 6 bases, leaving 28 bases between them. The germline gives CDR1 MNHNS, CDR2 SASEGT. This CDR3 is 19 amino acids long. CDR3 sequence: CASSGVPASFIGTVNEQFF. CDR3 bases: TGTGCCAGCAGTGGGGTTCCGGCTAGCTTCATCGGAACGGTCAATGAGCAGTTCTTC.

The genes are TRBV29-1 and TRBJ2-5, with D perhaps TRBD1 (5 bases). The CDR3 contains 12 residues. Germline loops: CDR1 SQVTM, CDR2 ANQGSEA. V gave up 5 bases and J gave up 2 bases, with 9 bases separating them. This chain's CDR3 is CSVMRQQETQYF. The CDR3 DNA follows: TGCAGCGTTATGAGACAGCAAGAGACCCAGTACTTC.

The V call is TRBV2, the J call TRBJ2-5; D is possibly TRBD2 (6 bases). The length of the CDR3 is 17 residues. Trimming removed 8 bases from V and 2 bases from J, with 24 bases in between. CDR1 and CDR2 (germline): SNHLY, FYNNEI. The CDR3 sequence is CASSRGSGGVKQETQYF. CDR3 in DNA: TGTGCCAGCTCTCGAGGTAGCGGAGGGGTAAAACAAGAGACCCAGTACTTC. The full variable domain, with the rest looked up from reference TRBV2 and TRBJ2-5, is EPEVTQTPSHQVTQMGQEVILRCVPISNHLYFYWYRQILGQKVEFLVSFYNNEISEKSEIFDDQFSVERPDGSNFTLKIRSTKLEDSAMYFCASSRGSGGVKQETQYFGPGTRLLVL.

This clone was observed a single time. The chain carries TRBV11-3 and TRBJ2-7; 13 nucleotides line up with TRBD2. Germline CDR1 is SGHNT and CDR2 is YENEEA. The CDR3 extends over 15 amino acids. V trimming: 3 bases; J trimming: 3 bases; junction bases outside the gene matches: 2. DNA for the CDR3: TGTGCCAGCAGCTTTAGACTAGCGGGAGGCTACGAGCAGTACTTC. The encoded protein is CASSFRLAGGYEQYF.

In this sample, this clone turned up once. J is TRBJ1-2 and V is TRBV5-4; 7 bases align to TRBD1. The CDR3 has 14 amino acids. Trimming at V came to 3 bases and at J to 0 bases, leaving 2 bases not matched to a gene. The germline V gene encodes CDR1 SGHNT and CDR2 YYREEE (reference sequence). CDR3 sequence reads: CASSSTGTNYGYTF. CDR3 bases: TGTGCCAGCAGCTCGACAGGGACTAACTATGGCTACACCTTC.

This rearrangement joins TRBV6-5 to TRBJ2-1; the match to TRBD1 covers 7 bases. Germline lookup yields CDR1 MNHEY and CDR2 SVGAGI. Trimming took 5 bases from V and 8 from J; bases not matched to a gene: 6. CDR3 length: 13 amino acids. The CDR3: CASSRGPSYEQFF. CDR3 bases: TGTGCCAGCAGTAGGGGGCCGAGTTATGAGCAGTTCTTC.

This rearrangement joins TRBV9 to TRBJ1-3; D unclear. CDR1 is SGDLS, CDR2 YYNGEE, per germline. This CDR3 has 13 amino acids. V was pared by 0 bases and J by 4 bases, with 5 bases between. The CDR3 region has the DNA TGTGCCAGCAGCGTAGGGCAGGGAAACACCATATATTTT. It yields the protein CASSVGQGNTIYF. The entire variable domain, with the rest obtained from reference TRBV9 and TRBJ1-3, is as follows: DSGVTQTPKHLITATGQRVTLRCSPRSGDLSVYWYQQSLDQGLQFLIQYYNGEERAKGNILERFSAQQFPDLHSELNLSSLELGDSALYFCASSVGQGNTIYFGEGSWLTVV.

The CDR3 region has the DNA TGTGCCAGCTCACCGCCACAGGGGAGCTCTGGAAACACCATATATTTT. It is translated as CASSPPQGSSGNTIYF. The chain joins TRBV18 to TRBJ1-3; 7 nucleotides match TRBD1. V lost 3 bases and J lost 0; bases outside the gene matches: 5. Germline V gene sequence: CDR1 KGHSH, CDR2 LQKENI. The CDR3 contains 16 residues.

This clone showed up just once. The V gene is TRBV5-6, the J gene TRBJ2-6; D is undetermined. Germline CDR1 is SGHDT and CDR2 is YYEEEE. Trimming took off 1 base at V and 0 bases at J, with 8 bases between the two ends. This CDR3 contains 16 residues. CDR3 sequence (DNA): TGTGCCAGCAGCTTGTCACTTACCTCTGGGGCCAACGTCCTGACTTTC. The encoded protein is CASSLSLTSGANVLTF.

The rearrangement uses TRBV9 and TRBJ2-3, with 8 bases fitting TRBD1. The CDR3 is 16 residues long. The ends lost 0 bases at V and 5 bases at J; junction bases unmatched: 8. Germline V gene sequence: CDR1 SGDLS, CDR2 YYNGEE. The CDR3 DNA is TGTGCCAGCAGCGTAGTTCAGGGGGCGCGTCTAGATACGCAGTATTTT. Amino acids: CASSVVQGARLDTQYF.

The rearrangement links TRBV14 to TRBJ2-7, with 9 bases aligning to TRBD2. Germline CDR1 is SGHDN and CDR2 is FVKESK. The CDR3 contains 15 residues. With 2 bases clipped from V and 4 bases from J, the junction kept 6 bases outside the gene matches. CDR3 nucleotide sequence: TGTGCCAGCAGCCAAACCCTAAGCGGGAGGTACGAGCAGTACTTC. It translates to CASSQTLSGRYEQYF.

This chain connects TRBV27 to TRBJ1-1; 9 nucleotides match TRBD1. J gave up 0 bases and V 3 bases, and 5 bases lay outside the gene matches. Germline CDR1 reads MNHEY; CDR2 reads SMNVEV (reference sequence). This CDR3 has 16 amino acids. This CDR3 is CASSFKGTGLNTEAFF. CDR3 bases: TGTGCCAGCAGTTTTAAGGGGACAGGGCTGAACACTGAAGCTTTCTTT.

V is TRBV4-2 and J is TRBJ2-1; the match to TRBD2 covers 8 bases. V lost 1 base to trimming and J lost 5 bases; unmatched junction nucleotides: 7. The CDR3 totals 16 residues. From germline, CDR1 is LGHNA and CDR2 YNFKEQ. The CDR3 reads CASSQVSGGPHNEQFF. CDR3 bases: TGTGCCAGCAGCCAAGTGTCGGGAGGGCCCCACAATGAGCAGTTCTTC.